These 25 T cell receptor beta chains came from one sample sequenced in a study of T cells after yellow fever vaccination. TCRdb analysed the 5' RACE reads with MiXCR anew, one entry per CDR3 protein. The sample has roughly 15,000 distinct CDR3 sequences, about 3.8% seen once. Sequences were derived from PBMCs, either bulk or a sorted T-cell subset (CD4+, CD8+, memory, or dextramer-sorted; not recorded which), sampled 15 days after the yellow fever booster vaccination. The receptors shown here come from a man younger than 40 who received the YFV17D yellow fever vaccine.

V usage is TRBV5-5 and J usage is TRBJ2-7; no clear D gene. V was shortened by 4 bases and J by 5 bases, with 10 bases between the two germline ends. This CDR3 spans 12 amino acids. The V gene's germline CDR1 is SGHKS and CDR2 YYEKEE (reference sequence). In DNA, the CDR3 is TGTGCCAGCAGCCCCGTGGTCCACGAGCAGTACTTC. Translation: CASSPVVHEQYF.

This clonotype was found many times. The J gene is TRBJ2-2, the V gene TRBV11-2; weak D call: TRBD2 (7 bases). Between the trimmed V and J ends, which lost 0 bases and 3 bases, there was a span of 14 bases. This CDR3 has 17 residues. CDR1 and CDR2 from the germline V gene are SGHAT and FQNNGV. The CDR3 sequence is CASSLDWWGGHTGELFF. DNA of the CDR3: TGTGCCAGCAGCTTAGACTGGTGGGGGGGGCACACCGGGGAGCTGTTTTTT.

V gene TRBV20-1 combines with J gene TRBJ2-7; D is perhaps TRBD1 (5 bases). V lost 4 bases to trimming and J lost 0 bases, with 13 bases between them. CDR3 size: 14 residues. Germline V gives CDR1 DFQATT, CDR2 SNEGSKA (reference sequence). The CDR3 region is CSANQGAFSYEQYF. CDR3 sequence (DNA): TGCAGTGCTAATCAGGGTGCGTTCTCCTACGAGCAGTACTTC.

This clonotype came up many times. The rearrangement links TRBV19 to TRBJ2-5; 7 nucleotides align to TRBD1. This CDR3 has 15 amino acids. Germline V gene lookup returns CDR1 LNHDA and CDR2 SQIVND (reference sequence). V lost 3 bases, J lost 3 bases, and 7 bases stayed unmatched. Written as DNA, the CDR3 is TGTGCCAGTAGTATTATCGGGGACAGTAAAGAGACCCAGTACTTC. It is translated as CASSIIGDSKETQYF.

In this sample, this clonotype turned up many times. Germline is not matched at one junction end, which may reflect a read error. The V and J genes are TRBV20-1 and TRBJ2-5, with D possibly matching TRBD1 (6 bases). Germline-derived CDR1 and CDR2 are DFQATT and SNEGSKA (reference sequence). The CDR3 is 10 residues long. The CDR3, as DNA: TGCAGCGCTAGCTGGGACACCACCGTCTTC. Translated: CSASWDTTVF.

This clonotype came up many times. The chain links TRBV6-2 or TRBV6-3 to TRBJ2-1; 8 bases are a match to TRBD2. The CDR3 runs to 16 residues. The junction had 6 bases not matched to a gene; V was cut back by 0 bases and J by 5 bases. Germline V gene sequence: CDR1 MNHEY, CDR2 SVGEGT. The DNA for the CDR3 is TGTGCCAGCAGTTACTCGATGGCTAGCGGGCACAATGAGCAGTTCTTC. Its protein is CASSYSMASGHNEQFF.

This clonotype was observed many times. V and J are TRBV6-1 and TRBJ2-1; D is uncertain. Germline CDR1 is MNHNS and CDR2 is SASEGT. The CDR3 has 13 amino acids. Deletions cut 6 bases from V and 7 bases from J, with 13 bases between. The CDR3 nucleotides are TGTGCCAGCAGCGCCGAGACTGAAAATGAGCAGTTCTTC. Protein: CASSAETENEQFF.

This clonotype was observed a handful of times. This sequence joins TRBV6-5 and TRBJ2-7; D unclear. CDR3 size: 11 residues. Per germline, CDR1 MNHEY and CDR2 SVGAGI. With 2 bases removed from V and 6 bases from J, the gap between germline ends came to 5 bases. The CDR3 DNA sequence: TGTGCCAGCAGTTACCTGGGCGAGCAGTACTTC. This gives the protein CASSYLGEQYF.

This clonotype was detected ten times or more. The genes are TRBV15 and TRBJ2-7; no firm D call. The germline V gene has CDR1 LNHNV and CDR2 YYDKDF (reference sequence). V was cut by 1 base and J by 3 bases, with 7 bases left in between. The CDR3 has 13 residues. This CDR3 is CATSRVKNYEQYF. The DNA of the CDR3 is TGTGCCACCAGCAGAGTTAAGAACTACGAGCAGTACTTC.

This clonotype was counted many times. The J gene is TRBJ2-4, the V gene TRBV12-3 or TRBV12-4, with TRBD2 as a possible D gene (6 bases). The CDR3 length is 15 residues. V was clipped by 3 bases and J by 10 bases, with 19 bases between them. The CDR3 spells CASSLTGSPAPIQYF. CDR3 coding DNA: TGTGCCAGCAGTTTGACCGGGAGTCCGGCCCCAATTCAGTACTTC.

This clonotype appeared many times. This chain links TRBV7-2 with TRBJ2-7; 12 bases match TRBD2. The CDR3 length is 17 residues. With V trimmed by 8 bases and J by 1 base, 12 bases remained unmatched. CDR1 and CDR2 from the germline V gene are SGHTA and FQGNSA. The CDR3 DNA reads TGTGCCAGCTTTGGGGCTAGCGGGGGGGAAGGTTCCTACGAGCAGTACTTC. Translated, it gives CASFGASGGEGSYEQYF.

This clonotype was seen at least ten times. The genes are TRBV12-3 or TRBV12-4 and TRBJ1-4; maybe TRBD1 (5 bases). Trimming removed 3 bases from V and 6 bases from J, with 5 bases in between. The CDR3 has 12 residues. The CDR3 DNA reads TGTGCCAGCAGTTTGGGGGATGAAAAACTGTTTTTT. Protein product: CASSLGDEKLFF.

This clonotype was observed at least ten times. This chain joins TRBV7-9 and TRBJ2-2, with D possibly matching TRBD2 (6 bases). V gave up 5 bases and J gave up 6 bases, with 13 bases separating them. Germline lookup yields CDR1 SEHNR and CDR2 FQNEAQ (reference sequence). This CDR3 contains 14 residues. CDR3: CASSLFSGAGELFF. The DNA for the CDR3 is TGTGCCAGCAGCCTCTTCTCGGGGGCCGGGGAGCTGTTTTTT.

Many counts were recorded for this clonotype. For the CDR3, the DNA is TGTGCCAGTAGTATAGGGGGAACCGGGGAGCTGTTTTTT. It translates to CASSIGGTGELFF. This rearrangement joins TRBV19 to TRBJ2-2; D ambiguous. This CDR3 region has 13 residues. The V gene lost 1 base and the J gene lost 5 bases, with 5 bases spanning the gap. Germline V lookup: CDR1 LNHDA, CDR2 SQIVND (reference sequence).

This clonotype has a count of ten or more. The genes are TRBV12-3 or TRBV12-4 and TRBJ2-2, with D perhaps matching TRBD2 (5 bases). The V end was cut by 8 bases, the J end by 4 bases, with 23 bases between. CDR3 length: 17 residues. The CDR3 coding sequence is TGTGCCAGCGACAAAGAGGGCCAGGCGTGGGGCACCGGGGAGCTGTTTTTT. It yields the protein CASDKEGQAWGTGELFF.

This clonotype has a count of ten or more. The chain has TRBV7-8 and TRBJ2-1; TRBD2 matches at 8 bases. After removal of 1 base from V and 7 bases from J, the junction contained 9 bases not matched to a gene. The CDR3 has 16 residues. CDR1 and CDR2 (germline): SGHVS, FQNEAQ. CDR3 sequence reads: CASSLEYGRAINEQFF. For the CDR3, the DNA is TGTGCCAGCAGCTTAGAATACGGGAGGGCCATAAATGAGCAGTTCTTC.

This clonotype has a count of ten or more. V gene TRBV2 combines with J gene TRBJ2-7, with D hard to call. Germline V gene data show CDR1 as SNHLY and CDR2 as FYNNEI. The CDR3 sequence is 13 residues long. Trimming took 3 bases from V and 6 from J, leaving 12 bases between them. CDR3 sequence: CASSDNGIREQYF. The CDR3 nucleotides are TGTGCCAGCAGTGATAATGGGATTCGCGAGCAGTACTTC. The variable domain in full, completed from reference TRBV2 and TRBJ2-7, reads EPEVTQTPSHQVTQMGQEVILRCVPISNHLYFYWYRQILGQKVEFLVSFYNNEISEKSEIFDDQFSVERPDGSNFTLKIRSTKLEDSAMYFCASSDNGIREQYFGPGTRLTVT.

This clonotype has at least ten counts. This rearrangement joins TRBV14 to TRBJ2-5, with 15 bases matching TRBD2. Trimming at V came to 2 bases and at J to 3 bases, leaving 1 base not matched to a gene. CDR3 length: 16 amino acids. Germline V gene data show CDR1 as SGHDN and CDR2 as FVKESK. The CDR3 loop is CASSQWTSGREETQYF. The DNA for the CDR3 is TGTGCCAGCAGCCAATGGACTAGCGGGAGGGAAGAGACCCAGTACTTC.

This clonotype was observed at least ten times. This chain links TRBV29-1 with TRBJ2-3; TRBD2 matches 12 bases. V lost 2 bases, J lost 2 bases, and 5 bases stayed unmatched. Germline V gene lookup returns CDR1 SQVTM and CDR2 ANQGSEA. This CDR3 has 16 amino acids. CDR3 in amino acids: CSVERGLAGNTDTQYF. DNA of the CDR3: TGCAGCGTTGAAAGAGGACTAGCGGGAAACACAGATACGCAGTATTTT.

This chain joins TRBV5-4 and TRBJ2-5; 8 positions agree with TRBD2. The junction had 6 bases not matched to a gene; V was cut back by 0 bases and J by 5 bases. Germline assignment: CDR1 SGHNT and CDR2 YYREEE (reference sequence). The length of the CDR3 is 15 residues. CDR3 DNA sequence: TGTGCCAGCAGCTTGGGGCTAGCGGGCTCGGAGACCCAGTACTTC. Its translation: CASSLGLAGSETQYF.

This clonotype occurred a few times. This chain joins TRBV6-2 or TRBV6-3 and TRBJ2-1; D remains unclear. Germline V gene data show CDR1 as MNHEY and CDR2 as SVGEGT. Between the trimmed V and J ends, which lost 10 bases and 6 bases, there was a span of 13 bases. This CDR3 region has 12 residues. CDR3 DNA: TGTGCCACCAACTACTTGGGCAATGAGCAGTTCTTC. Protein product: CATNYLGNEQFF.

In this sample, this clonotype turned up many times. DNA for the CDR3: TGCGCCAGCAGCCCCGGAGCGGGAAGCAGTGATACGCAGTATTTT. It encodes CASSPGAGSSDTQYF. The chain links TRBV5-1 to TRBJ2-3, with 7 nucleotides matching TRBD2. Germline trimming cut 4 bases from V and 6 bases from J; bases unmatched to any gene: 11. This CDR3 comprises 15 residues. From germline, CDR1 is SGHRS and CDR2 YFSETQ.

This clonotype was observed at least ten times. The J gene is TRBJ1-1, the V gene TRBV6-5; D call uncertain. With 0 bases removed from V and 1 base from J, the gap between germline ends came to 6 bases. Germline CDR1 is MNHEY and CDR2 is SVGAGI. The CDR3 covers 14 residues. The CDR3 spells CASSYSGGNTEAFF. The CDR3 nucleotides are TGTGCCAGCAGTTACTCGGGCGGGAACACTGAAGCTTTCTTT.

This clonotype was seen many times. V usage is TRBV3-1 and J usage is TRBJ2-2; 8 bases fit TRBD2. CDR3 length: 15 amino acids. V gave up 4 bases and J gave up 0 bases; unmatched junction bases: 1. Germline-derived CDR1 and CDR2 are LGHDT and YNNKEL (reference sequence). The CDR3 spells CASSPGGPNTGELFF. The CDR3 region has the DNA TGTGCCAGCAGCCCGGGAGGGCCGAACACCGGGGAGCTGTTTTTT. The full variable domain, in which reference TRBV3-1 and TRBJ2-2 provide the parts outside the CDR3, is DTAVSQTPKYLVTQMGNDKSIKCEQNLGHDTMYWYKQDSKKFLKIMFSYNNKELIINETVPNRFSPKSPDKAHLNLHINSLELGDSAVYFCASSPGGPNTGELFFGEGSRLTVL.

This clonotype showed up many times. This chain connects TRBV27 to TRBJ2-3, with 7 bases aligning to TRBD2. The CDR3 has 16 residues. Germline V gives CDR1 MNHEY, CDR2 SMNVEV (reference sequence). The ends lost 8 bases at V and 2 bases at J; junction bases unmatched: 13. CDR3 DNA sequence: TGTGCCAGCGGACGCCTAGGGCGGGAGATCACAGATACGCAGTATTTT. Translating gives CASGRLGREITDTQYF.